These 2 T cell receptor beta chains came from one sample sequenced in a study of blood T cell repertoires in COVID-19. TCRdb's table, derived via immunoSEQ multiplex PCR, lists solely in-frame clones and lacks some. The data contain some 130,000 clones, about 89% of them singletons. The sequencing input was peripheral blood. The receptor set was obtained from a man in his fifties or sixties with COVID-19, enrolled during active disease.

This rearrangement joins TRBV5-4 to TRBJ2-7, with D possibly being TRBD2 (6 bases). CDR1 is SGHNT and CDR2 is YYREEE in the germline V gene (reference sequence). The V gene lost 4 bases and the J gene lost 6 bases, with 17 bases spanning the gap. The CDR3 loop spans 14 amino acids. CDR3 sequence (DNA): TGTGCCAGCAGCCCGCGGGGTAGAGTGCGCGAGCAGTACTTC. Translation gives CASSPRGRVREQYF.

As DNA, the CDR3 is TGTGCCAGCAGCTCCGCAACAGGGGATGGCTACACCTTC. It yields the protein CASSSATGDGYTF. This chain links TRBV7-3 with TRBJ1-2; 7 positions agree with TRBD1. V trimming: 4 bases; J trimming: 6 bases; junction bases outside the gene matches: 5. This CDR3 comprises 13 residues. CDR1 is SGHTA, CDR2 FQGTGA, per germline.